Given below is one TCR beta chain in context. The antigen remains undetermined. A second PCR, run for roughly 7 to 11 cycles, used a sample-barcoded 5' primer plus a J-beta primer mix. MiXCR was run by TCRdb on the 5' RACE reads, yielding one entry per CDR3 protein. The sample carries about 1.4 million distinct CDR3 sequences, approximately 63% recorded once. The sample comes from a study of blood T cells in healthy people across ages. Points from the study as a whole: Unsorted PBMC material precluded a definitive naive versus antigen-experienced comparison. Compared with aged donors, long-lived donors showed fewer expanded clones, suggesting selection.

Germline CDR1 is LGHDT and CDR2 is YNNKEL (reference sequence). This CDR3 has 11 amino acids. The origin of this receptor is a man aged 18-30 years in good health. Sample: blood. This chain joins TRBV3-1 and TRBJ2-5; D may be TRBD2 (6 bases). The J call may be wrong; the DNA end is better matched by TRBJ2-7. The CDR3 here is CATSAGYEQYF. In DNA, the CDR3 is TGTGCCACTAGCGCGGGCTACGAGCAGTACTTC.